Listed here are 3 T cell receptor beta chains from one sample, sequenced in a study of STAT5B mutations in CD4+ large granular lymphocyte leukemia (dated by TCRdb to between 2021 and 2023). Library prep was done by the immunoSEQ multiplex PCR assay. Sourced from immuneACCESS, this table was stored by TCRdb with only in-frame sequences that have V and J called. A share of the clones is absent; for the studies checked, an unresolved V gene accounts for under half, and the remainder has no known explanation. The sample profile shows 30,000 or so clones; around three quarters of them were found once. Roughly 2% of the sample comes from the top ten. The specimen was CD4+ T cells from blood buffy coats. The source of these receptors is a human donor in good health.

The chain couples TRBV28 to TRBJ1-5; 8 bases line up with TRBD1. The J segment lost 5 bases and the V segment lost 5 bases, leaving 5 bases of the junction unmatched. The V gene's germline CDR1 is MDHEN and CDR2 SYDVKM. The CDR3 length is 14 residues. The CDR3 loop is CASSLRTGHQPQHF. The CDR3 region has the DNA TGTGCCAGCAGTCTACGGACAGGGCATCAGCCCCAGCATTTT.

This rearrangement joins TRBV7-8 to TRBJ2-2, with 8 bases identical to TRBD1. The germline CDR1 and CDR2 sequences are SGHVS and FQNEAQ. The CDR3 runs 15 residues. V lost 5 bases to trimming and J lost 9 bases; unmatched junction nucleotides: 11. The CDR3 DNA reads TGTGCCAGCAGCCCCCTCCGACAGGGGATGAGGGAGCTGTTTTTT. It codes for CASSPLRQGMRELFF.

This clone has only a few counts. This chain connects TRBV6-5 to TRBJ1-1; unclear D gene. There are 12 residues in the CDR3. Trimming removed 6 bases at V and 5 bases at J, with 10 bases between. Germline values: CDR1 MNHEY, CDR2 SVGAGI. CDR3 in DNA: TGTGCCAGCAGCCCAACCCCAACTGAAGCTTTCTTT. The encoded protein is CASSPTPTEAFF.